This T cell receptor beta chain was profiled in a study of cytomegalovirus exposure and HLA in healthy donors. At the level of the study: A previous analysis identified 95 million to 120 million unique TCR beta sequences derived from about 180 million T cells.

Notes on this clone: Antigen: not known.

A multiplex PCR was run with 60 Vbeta primers and 13 Jbeta primers. Original data processing: There were around 78 million unique TCR beta chains by a later count, and approximately 11 million of them were shared. Method: immunoSEQ multiplex PCR; TCRdb's copy keeps in-frame clones and lacks some. The V and J calls and clone size are taken from that table; D and trimming were inferred from the DNA. The sample comprises about 140,000 clones, 60% to 80% of which are singletons, and around 3.4% rests with the top ten. General study results and limits: DRB1 showed the most TCR associations and HLA-C the fewest in a later analysis, as rates varied by HLA locus.

This TCR was recovered from a man aged 40-50 years in good health and CMV-seronegative. The sequencing sample was made of PBMCs.

The CDR3 nucleotides are TGTGCCAGCAGTGACAGGGTAGGGCCAGATACGCAGTATTTT. The encoded protein is CASSDRVGPDTQYF. This chain connects TRBV6-1 to TRBJ2-3; D possibly corresponds to TRBD1 (5 bases). CDR1 and CDR2 (germline): MNHNS, SASEGT. V lost 3 bases, J lost 4 bases, and 11 bases lay in between. This CDR3 comprises 14 residues.